These 25 T cell receptor beta chains came from one sample sequenced in a study of cytomegalovirus exposure and HLA in healthy donors. The PCR employed 60 Vbeta primers together with 13 Jbeta primers. Measured with immunoSEQ multiplex PCR; TCRdb has only the in-frame clones, and not every one. The sample holds around 130,000 clones, around 80% seen once. Sequencing was done on a sample of PBMCs. All receptors derive from a woman in her thirties or forties in good health and CMV-seronegative.

Only a few counts were recorded for this clone. V and J are TRBV14 and TRBJ2-1, with 12 nucleotides matching TRBD2. The trim removed 4 bases at V and 1 base at J, leaving 5 bases unmatched. CDR3 length equals 17 residues. CDR1 and CDR2 (germline): SGHDN, FVKESK. The CDR3 nucleotides are TGTGCCAGCAGCCGTTCTAGCGGGGGGGCTTCCTACAATGAGCAGTTCTTC. Protein product: CASSRSSGGASYNEQFF.

The chain is built from TRBV7-9 and TRBJ2-7; maybe TRBD1 (5 bases). CDR3 length equals 12 residues. V lost 4 bases, J lost 4 bases, and 8 bases lay in between. CDR1 and CDR2 (germline): SEHNR, FQNEAQ (reference sequence). The CDR3: CASSSQGYEQYF. CDR3 in DNA: TGTGCCAGCAGCTCGCAGGGATACGAGCAGTACTTC. Combining the CDR3 with reference TRBV7-9 and TRBJ2-7 gives the whole variable domain DTGVSQNPRHKITKRGQNVTFRCDPISEHNRLYWYRQTLGQGPEFLTYFQNEAQLEKSRLLSDRFSAERPKGSFSTLEIQRTEQGDSAMYLCASSSQGYEQYFGPGTRLTVT.

This chain links TRBV18 with TRBJ2-7; TRBD2 is a possible D gene (5 bases). Germline CDR1 is KGHSH and CDR2 is LQKENI. The CDR3 loop spans 13 amino acids. The V and J ends lost 6 bases and 1 base respectively, with 10 bases between them. CDR3 in amino acids: CASSPTSSYEQYF. The CDR3 nucleotides read TGTGCCAGCTCTCCCACTAGTTCCTACGAGCAGTACTTC. Drawing the rest from reference TRBV18 and TRBJ2-7, the complete variable domain is NAGVMQNPRHLVRRRGQEARLRCSPMKGHSHVYWYRQLPEEGLKFMVYLQKENIIDESGMPKERFSAEFPKEGPSILRIQQVVRGDSAAYFCASSPTSSYEQYFGPGTRLTVT.

The gene calls are TRBV7-9 and TRBJ2-7; 10 positions agree with TRBD1. V was pared by 8 bases and J by 0 bases, with 7 bases of the junction left unmatched. The V gene's germline CDR1 is SEHNR and CDR2 FQNEAQ (reference sequence). The CDR3 has 15 residues. The CDR3 loop reads CASGPGQGSSYEQYF. As DNA, the CDR3 is TGTGCCAGCGGACCGGGACAGGGGTCCTCCTACGAGCAGTACTTC.

The chain links TRBV29-1 to TRBJ1-1, with D maybe TRBD1 (6 bases). The CDR3 has 13 residues. The germline V gene has CDR1 SQVTM and CDR2 ANQGSEA. V lost 3 bases and J 7 bases, leaving 15 bases between the germline ends. The CDR3 spells CSVDTRQASEAFF. The CDR3 nucleotides read TGCAGCGTTGATACCCGACAGGCAAGTGAAGCTTTCTTT. The full variable domain, with the rest looked up from reference TRBV29-1 and TRBJ1-1, is SAVISQKPSRDICQRGTSLTIQCQVDSQVTMMFWYRQQPGQSLTLIATANQGSEATYESGFVIDKFPISRPNLTFSTLTVSNMSPEDSSIYLCSVDTRQASEAFFGQGTRLTVV.

The chain combines TRBV5-1 with TRBJ1-2; 7 nucleotides align to TRBD1. V lost 2 bases to trimming and J lost 7 bases; unmatched junction nucleotides: 5. Germline CDR1 is SGHRS and CDR2 is YFSETQ. The CDR3 has 13 amino acids. The CDR3 nucleotides read TGCGCCAGCAGCTTTGCTGACAGGGCTGGCTACACCTTC. Amino acid sequence: CASSFADRAGYTF.

This clone has only a few counts. The chain joins TRBV5-5 to TRBJ2-7; D perhaps matches TRBD2 (5 bases). In germline, CDR1 is SGHKS, CDR2 YYEKEE (reference sequence). The V and J ends lost 0 bases and 5 bases respectively, with 18 bases between them. The CDR3 spans 16 residues. As DNA, the CDR3 is TGTGCCAGCAGCTTGGACGGGATCCTAACGCGGGACGAGCAGTACTTC. It is translated as CASSLDGILTRDEQYF.

This chain connects TRBV7-2 to TRBJ2-2; 10 bases agree with TRBD1. CDR1 is SGHTA and CDR2 is FQGNSA in the germline V gene. Unmatched junction bases numbered 1, after V lost 4 bases and J lost 14 bases. This CDR3 is 11 amino acids long. CDR3 bases: TGTGCCAGCAGCTGGGACAGGGGTCTGTTTTTT. Protein product: CASSWDRGLFF. Filled out from reference TRBV7-2 and TRBJ2-2, the complete variable domain reads GAGVSQSPSNKVTEKGKDVELRCDPISGHTALYWYRQSLGQGLEFLIYFQGNSAPDKSGLPSDRFSAERTGGSVSTLTIQRTQQEDSAVYLCASSWDRGLFFGEGSRLTVL.

The chain has TRBV7-8 and TRBJ2-2; 10 nucleotides align to TRBD2. The CDR3 extends over 17 amino acids. J gave up 4 bases and V 4 bases, and 9 bases lay outside the gene matches. The germline gives CDR1 SGHVS, CDR2 FQNEAQ. DNA for the CDR3: TGTGCCAGCAGCTCAAAACTAGCGGGGCGGGGCACCGGGGAGCTGTTTTTT. Protein product: CASSSKLAGRGTGELFF.

The genes are TRBV9 and TRBJ2-1, with 9 bases identical to TRBD1. V was pared by 2 bases and J by 4 bases, with 1 base of the junction left unmatched. Looked up from germline, CDR1 is SGDLS and CDR2 is YYNGEE. CDR3 length: 14 amino acids. The CDR3 DNA reads TGTGCCAGCAGCGTGGGACAGGGTTACAATGAGCAGTTCTTC. Amino acids: CASSVGQGYNEQFF.

The CDR3 here is CASAGFPEAFF. The CDR3 nucleotides are TGTGCCAGCGCAGGGTTCCCTGAAGCTTTCTTT. The rearrangement joins TRBV2 to TRBJ1-1, with a possible D match to TRBD1 (5 bases). V was cut by 8 bases and J by 6 bases, with 10 bases left in between. CDR1 SNHLY and CDR2 FYNNEI come from the germline V gene. This CDR3 is built from 11 residues. The complete variable domain, with remaining parts taken from reference TRBV2 and TRBJ1-1, reads EPEVTQTPSHQVTQMGQEVILRCVPISNHLYFYWYRQILGQKVEFLVSFYNNEISEKSEIFDDQFSVERPDGSNFTLKIRSTKLEDSAMYFCASAGFPEAFFGQGTRLTVV.

The chain employs TRBV7-3 and TRBJ2-2; the D is unclear. The germline gives CDR1 SGHTA, CDR2 FQGTGA. The V gene lost 5 bases and the J gene lost 7 bases, with 8 bases spanning the gap. The CDR3 covers 12 residues. The CDR3 reads CASSAVSGELFF. The CDR3 DNA sequence: TGTGCCAGCAGCGCGGTTAGCGGGGAGCTGTTTTTT.

The rearrangement links TRBV5-1 to TRBJ2-7; 11 positions match TRBD2. The CDR3 is 18 residues long. The ends lost 1 base at V and 3 bases at J; junction bases unmatched: 12. Germline V gene sequence: CDR1 SGHRS, CDR2 YFSETQ. The CDR3 DNA follows: TGCGCCAGCAGCTTGAGTGGCTCGACTAGCGGGATTAGCTACGAGCAGTACTTC. This codes for CASSLSGSTSGISYEQYF.

The V call is TRBV28, the J call TRBJ2-7; maybe TRBD2 (5 bases). This CDR3 region has 14 residues. The V gene's germline CDR1 is MDHEN and CDR2 SYDVKM. Trimming took 1 base from V and 0 from J, leaving 7 bases between them. In DNA, the CDR3 is TGTGCCAGCAGTTTATCTGGACTCTCCTACGAGCAGTACTTC. The encoded protein is CASSLSGLSYEQYF.

V and J are TRBV5-1 and TRBJ2-7; 8 bases map to TRBD2. Germline-derived CDR1 and CDR2 are SGHRS and YFSETQ. There are 14 residues in the CDR3. Trimming cost V 1 base and J 2 bases; bases outside gene matches: 2. CDR3 sequence reads: CASSLSGGTYEQYF. CDR3 bases: TGCGCCAGCAGCTTGTCGGGGGGGACCTACGAGCAGTACTTC.

This rearrangement joins TRBV2 to TRBJ1-2, with 7 bases lining up with TRBD1. The CDR3 extends over 15 amino acids. V trimming: 7 bases; J trimming: 4 bases; junction bases outside the gene matches: 12. The germline V gene encodes CDR1 SNHLY and CDR2 FYNNEI. This chain's CDR3 is CASIPRGQKAYGYTF. The CDR3 DNA follows: TGTGCCAGCATACCACGGGGACAGAAAGCCTATGGCTACACCTTC.

The chain couples TRBV15 to TRBJ2-3; 11 positions agree with TRBD2. Germline V lookup: CDR1 LNHNV, CDR2 YYDKDF (reference sequence). V trimming: 3 bases; J trimming: 2 bases; junction bases outside the gene matches: 7. The CDR3 consists of 17 residues. In DNA, the CDR3 is TGTGCCACCAGCAGGACACGACTAGCGGGGCCCACAGATACGCAGTATTTT. Translated, it gives CATSRTRLAGPTDTQYF.

This clone has more than one count but fewer than ten. This chain joins TRBV7-2 and TRBJ2-2, with D uncertain. Trimming cost V 5 bases and J 3 bases, with 10 bases left between them. The CDR3 runs to 14 residues. Per the germline V gene, CDR1 is SGHTA and CDR2 is FQGNSA. CDR3 amino acids: CASSVDPYTGELFF. CDR3 DNA sequence: TGTGCCAGCAGCGTAGATCCTTACACCGGGGAGCTGTTTTTT.

J is TRBJ1-5 and V is TRBV27; no firm D call. Germline loops: CDR1 MNHEY, CDR2 SMNVEV (reference sequence). This CDR3 contains 15 residues. Trimming took off 1 base at V and 0 bases at J, with 7 bases between the two ends. CDR3 coding DNA: TGTGCCAGCAGTTTATTGGGCAGTAGCAATCAGCCCCAGCATTTT. Its translation: CASSLLGSSNQPQHF.

J is TRBJ2-2 and V is TRBV2; D unresolved. Germline V gene data show CDR1 as SNHLY and CDR2 as FYNNEI. Trimming pared 5 bases from V and 5 bases from J, leaving 6 bases between. This CDR3 has 12 amino acids. This CDR3 is CASSRETGELFF. The CDR3 DNA reads as TGTGCCAGCAGTAGAGAGACCGGGGAGCTGTTTTTT.

CDR3 protein: CASSLVASPFGTDTQYF. DNA of the CDR3: TGTGCCAGCAGCTTAGTTGCTAGTCCATTCGGCACAGATACGCAGTATTTT. V usage is TRBV7-9 and J usage is TRBJ2-3; the D is unclear. Trimming removed 1 base from V and 1 base from J, with 15 bases in between. The CDR3 contains 17 residues. Germline lookup yields CDR1 SEHNR and CDR2 FQNEAQ (reference sequence).

For this clone: The junction departs from germline at one end; a sequencing error may be responsible. This chain connects TRBV7-7 to TRBJ1-1, with D unresolved. This CDR3 region has 16 residues. Germline loops: CDR1 SSHAT, CDR2 FNYEAQ (reference sequence). The CDR3 loop is CASSLPSTYMNTEAFF. As DNA, the CDR3 is TGTGCTAGCAGCCTACCCTCGACATACATGAACACTGAAGCTTTCTTT.

V usage is TRBV28 and J usage is TRBJ2-5, with 12 bases lining up with TRBD2. The CDR3 loop spans 15 amino acids. Germline V lookup: CDR1 MDHEN, CDR2 SYDVKM. V shed 5 bases, J shed 5 bases, and the junction held 6 bases outside the gene matches. CDR3 sequence (DNA): TGTGCCAGCAGTCCCACCGGGACTAGCGGGGAGACCCAGTACTTC. This encodes CASSPTGTSGETQYF.

This clone was counted a single time. This chain connects TRBV7-2 to TRBJ2-7; D is undetermined. The ends were cut back, 5 bases at V and 5 bases at J, with 13 bases in the middle. CDR1 and CDR2 (germline): SGHTA, FQGNSA. The CDR3 is 13 residues long. CDR3 DNA sequence: TGTGCCAGCAGCATCCCCGCTAGGAACGAGCAGTACTTC. Translating gives CASSIPARNEQYF.

The chain recombines TRBV4-2 with TRBJ2-1; weak D call: TRBD2 (5 bases). Germline V gene sequence: CDR1 LGHNA, CDR2 YNFKEQ. Trimming left V 0 bases short and J 6 bases short, with 15 bases between. The CDR3 spans 16 residues. This chain's CDR3 is CASSQDWLAVGNEQFF. The CDR3 DNA reads TGTGCCAGCAGCCAAGATTGGCTAGCTGTGGGCAATGAGCAGTTCTTC.